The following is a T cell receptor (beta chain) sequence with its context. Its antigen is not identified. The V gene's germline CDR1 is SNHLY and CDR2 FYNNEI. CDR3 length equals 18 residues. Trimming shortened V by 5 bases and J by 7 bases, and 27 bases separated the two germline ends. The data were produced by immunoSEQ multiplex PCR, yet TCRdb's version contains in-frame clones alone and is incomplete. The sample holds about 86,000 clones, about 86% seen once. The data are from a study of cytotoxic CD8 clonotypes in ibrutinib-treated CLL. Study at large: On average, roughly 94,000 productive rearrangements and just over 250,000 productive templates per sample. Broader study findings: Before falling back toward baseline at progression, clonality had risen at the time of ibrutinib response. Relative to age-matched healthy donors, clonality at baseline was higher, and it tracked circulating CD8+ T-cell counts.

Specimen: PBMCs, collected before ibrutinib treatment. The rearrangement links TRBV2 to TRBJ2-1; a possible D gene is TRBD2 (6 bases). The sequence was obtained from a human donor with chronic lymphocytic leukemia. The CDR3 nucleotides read TGTGCCAGCAGTAGGCCTGGAGACGGTCGATACCGGGGGAATGAGCAGTTCTTC. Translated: CASSRPGDGRYRGNEQFF.